Sequencing of this TCR beta chain was carried out in a study of T cell changes during pregnancy in multiple sclerosis. The protocol was immunoSEQ multiplex PCR, while the TCRdb copy is restricted to in-frame clones and leaves out a portion. The sample shows about 110,000 clones, 85% to 95% of them seen only once. Trimming removed 0 bases from V and 0 bases from J; junction bases left unmatched: 8. The CDR3 has 17 residues. Germline V lookup: CDR1 GTSNPN, CDR2 SVGIG (reference sequence). The rearrangement links TRBV30 to TRBJ2-4, with 7 bases aligning to TRBD2. The sequence was obtained from a female donor with multiple sclerosis, enrolled in a pregnancy study. The specimen was peripheral blood, collected after pregnancy. Written as DNA, the CDR3 is TGTGCCTGGAGTGTACCCCCCGGCGGGAGAGCCAAAAACATTCAGTACTTC. Protein: CAWSVPPGGRAKNIQYF.